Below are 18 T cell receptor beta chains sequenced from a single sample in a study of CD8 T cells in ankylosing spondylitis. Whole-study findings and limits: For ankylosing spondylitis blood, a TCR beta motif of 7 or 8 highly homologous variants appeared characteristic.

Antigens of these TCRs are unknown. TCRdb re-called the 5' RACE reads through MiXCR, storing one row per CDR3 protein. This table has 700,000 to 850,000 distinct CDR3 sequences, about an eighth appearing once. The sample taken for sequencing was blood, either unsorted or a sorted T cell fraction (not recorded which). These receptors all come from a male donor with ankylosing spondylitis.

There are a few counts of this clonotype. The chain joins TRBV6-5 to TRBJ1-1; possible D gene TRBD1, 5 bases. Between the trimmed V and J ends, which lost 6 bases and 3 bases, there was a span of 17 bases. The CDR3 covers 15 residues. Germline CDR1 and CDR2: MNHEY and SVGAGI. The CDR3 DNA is TGTGCCAGCAGCTACACGGGGCGGGGGGACACTGAAGCTTTCTTT. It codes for CASSYTGRGDTEAFF.

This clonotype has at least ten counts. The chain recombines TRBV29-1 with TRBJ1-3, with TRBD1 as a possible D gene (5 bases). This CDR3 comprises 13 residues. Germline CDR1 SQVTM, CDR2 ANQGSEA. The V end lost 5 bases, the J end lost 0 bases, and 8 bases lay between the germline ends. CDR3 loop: CSVRTSSGNTIYF. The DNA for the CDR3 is TGCAGCGTTCGGACATCCTCTGGAAACACCATATATTTT.

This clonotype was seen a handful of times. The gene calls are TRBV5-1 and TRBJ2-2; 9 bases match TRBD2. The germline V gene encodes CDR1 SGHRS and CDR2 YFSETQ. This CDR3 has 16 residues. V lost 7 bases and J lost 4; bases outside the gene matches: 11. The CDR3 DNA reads TGCGCCAGCGGCCTGGCTAGCGGGACATTCACCGGGGAGCTGTTTTTT. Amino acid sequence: CASGLASGTFTGELFF. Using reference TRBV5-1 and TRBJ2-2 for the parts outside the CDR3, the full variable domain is KAGVTQTPRYLIKTRGQQVTLSCSPISGHRSVSWYQQTPGQGLQFLFEYFSETQRNKGNFPGRFSGRQFSNSRSEMNVSTLELGDSALYLCASGLASGTFTGELFFGEGSRLTVL.

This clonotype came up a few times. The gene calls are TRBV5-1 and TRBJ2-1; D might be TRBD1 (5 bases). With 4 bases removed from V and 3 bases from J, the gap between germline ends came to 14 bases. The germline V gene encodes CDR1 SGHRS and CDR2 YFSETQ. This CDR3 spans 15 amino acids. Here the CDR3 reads CASSLDMALYNEQFF. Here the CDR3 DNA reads TGCGCCAGCAGCCTGGACATGGCCCTCTACAATGAGCAGTTCTTC.

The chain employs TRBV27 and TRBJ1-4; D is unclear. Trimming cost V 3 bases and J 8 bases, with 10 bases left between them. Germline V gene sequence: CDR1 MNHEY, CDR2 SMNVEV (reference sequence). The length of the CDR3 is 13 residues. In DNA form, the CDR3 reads TGTGCCAGCAGTTTCCTCAACCCCGAAAAACTGTTTTTT. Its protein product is CASSFLNPEKLFF.

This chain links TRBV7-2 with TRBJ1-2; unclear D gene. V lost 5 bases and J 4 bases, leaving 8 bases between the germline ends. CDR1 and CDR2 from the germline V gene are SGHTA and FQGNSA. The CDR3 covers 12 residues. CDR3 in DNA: TGTGCCAGCAGCGCAAACAGCTATGGCTACACCTTC. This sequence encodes CASSANSYGYTF.

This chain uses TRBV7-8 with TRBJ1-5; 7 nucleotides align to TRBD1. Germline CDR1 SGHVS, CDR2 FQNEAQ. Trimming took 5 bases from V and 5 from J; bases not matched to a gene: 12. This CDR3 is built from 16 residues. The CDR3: CASSGPQGSDHQPQHF. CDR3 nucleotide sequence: TGTGCCAGCAGCGGACCACAGGGGAGTGATCATCAGCCCCAGCATTTT.

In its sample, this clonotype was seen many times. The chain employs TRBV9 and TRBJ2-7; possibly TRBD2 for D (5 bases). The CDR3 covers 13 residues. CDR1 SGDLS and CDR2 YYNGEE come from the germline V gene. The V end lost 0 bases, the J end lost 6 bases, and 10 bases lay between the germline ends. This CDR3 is CASSVDYRGEQYF. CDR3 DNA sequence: TGTGCCAGCAGCGTAGATTACCGGGGCGAGCAGTACTTC.

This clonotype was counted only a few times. Here the CDR3 DNA reads TGTGCCAGCAGCTTAGCCTGGGGAGTCTATGGCTACACCTTC. It yields the protein CASSLAWGVYGYTF. The V call is TRBV7-8, the J call TRBJ1-2; D remains ambiguous. The CDR3 sequence is 14 residues long. Germline V CDR1 and CDR2: SGHVS, FQNEAQ. Between the trimmed V and J ends, which lost 0 bases and 4 bases, there was a span of 9 bases.

CDR3 nucleotide sequence: TGTGCCAACCTCCGGGACGGCGAAGGACCCCTCCACTTT. This sequence encodes CANLRDGEGPLHF. This chain uses TRBV2 with TRBJ1-6; a possible D gene is TRBD1 (5 bases). The germline V gene encodes CDR1 SNHLY and CDR2 FYNNEI. V was trimmed by 10 bases and J by 12 bases, leaving 19 bases between them. The CDR3 loop spans 13 amino acids. Looking up the rest from reference TRBV2 and TRBJ1-6 gives the full variable domain: EPEVTQTPSHQVTQMGQEVILRCVPISNHLYFYWYRQILGQKVEFLVSFYNNEISEKSEIFDDQFSVERPDGSNFTLKIRSTKLEDSAMYFCANLRDGEGPLHFGNGTRLTVT.

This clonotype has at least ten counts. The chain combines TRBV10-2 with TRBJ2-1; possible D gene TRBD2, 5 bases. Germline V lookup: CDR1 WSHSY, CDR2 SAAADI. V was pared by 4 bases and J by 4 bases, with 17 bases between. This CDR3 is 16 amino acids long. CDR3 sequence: CASSALWDTGYNEQFF. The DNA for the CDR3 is TGCGCCAGCAGTGCACTATGGGATACGGGATACAATGAGCAGTTCTTC.

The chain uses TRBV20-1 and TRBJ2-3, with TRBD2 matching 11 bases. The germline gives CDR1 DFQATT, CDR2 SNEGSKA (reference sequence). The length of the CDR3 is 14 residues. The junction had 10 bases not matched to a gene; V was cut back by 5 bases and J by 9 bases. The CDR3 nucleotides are TGCAGTGCTTTTAATAGCGGGGGGGAGCAAACGCAGTATTTT. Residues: CSAFNSGGEQTQYF.

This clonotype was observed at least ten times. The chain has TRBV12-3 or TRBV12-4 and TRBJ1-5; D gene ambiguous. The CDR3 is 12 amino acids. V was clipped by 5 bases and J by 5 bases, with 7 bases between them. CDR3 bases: TGTGCCAGCAGTCTCCCTTATCAGCCCCAGCATTTT. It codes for CASSLPYQPQHF.

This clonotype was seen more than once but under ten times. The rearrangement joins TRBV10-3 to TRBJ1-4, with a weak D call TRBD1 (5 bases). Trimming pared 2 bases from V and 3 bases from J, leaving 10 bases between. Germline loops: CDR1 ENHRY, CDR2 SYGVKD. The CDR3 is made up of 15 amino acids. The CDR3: CAISEPAGPNEKLFF. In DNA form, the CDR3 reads TGTGCCATCAGTGAGCCGGCGGGACCTAATGAAAAACTGTTTTTT.

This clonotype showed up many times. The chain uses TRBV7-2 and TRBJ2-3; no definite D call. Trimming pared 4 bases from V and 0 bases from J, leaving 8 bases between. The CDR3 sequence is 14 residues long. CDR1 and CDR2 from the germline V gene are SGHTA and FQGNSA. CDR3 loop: CASSSRLSTDTQYF. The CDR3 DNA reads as TGTGCCAGCAGCTCCCGTCTTAGCACAGATACGCAGTATTTT.

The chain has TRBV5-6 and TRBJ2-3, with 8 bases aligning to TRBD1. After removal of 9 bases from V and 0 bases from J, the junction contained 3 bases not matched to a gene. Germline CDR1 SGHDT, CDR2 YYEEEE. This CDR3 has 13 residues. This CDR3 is CATRTGSTDTQYF. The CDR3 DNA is TGTGCCACCAGGACAGGGAGCACAGATACGCAGTATTTT.

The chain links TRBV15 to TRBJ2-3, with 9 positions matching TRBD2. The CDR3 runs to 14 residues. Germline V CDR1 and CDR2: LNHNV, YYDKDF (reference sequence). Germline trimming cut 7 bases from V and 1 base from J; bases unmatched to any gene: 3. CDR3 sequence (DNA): TGTGCCACCAACCTAGCGGGGCGCACAGATACGCAGTATTTT. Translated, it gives CATNLAGRTDTQYF.

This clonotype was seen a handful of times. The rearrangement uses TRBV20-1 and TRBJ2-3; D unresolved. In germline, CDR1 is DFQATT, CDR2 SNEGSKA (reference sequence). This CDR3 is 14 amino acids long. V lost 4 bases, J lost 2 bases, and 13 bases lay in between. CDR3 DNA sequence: TGCAGTGCTATTCTCCGAATTAACACAGATACGCAGTATTTT. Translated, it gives CSAILRINTDTQYF.